This T cell receptor (beta chain) emerged from a study of Graves' ophthalmopathy and Graves' hyperthyroidism. Study-level background: Peripheral blood (taken before any treatment) was collected at initial diagnosis.

Presentation of ophthalmopathy in the donors involved moderate-to-severe activity, CAS ≥3, NOSPECS ≥4 and a duration under 3 months. The sequenced template was RNA, covering the TCR beta CDR3 region. Investigators did first-round RT-PCR with HTBI primers, then second-round multiplex PCR. In TCRdb, the multiplex PCR reads were re-called with MiXCR into one record per CDR3 protein. The data hold roughly 480,000 distinct CDR3 sequences, with approximately 15% observed a single time. The CDR3 covers 13 residues. CDR1 GTSNPN and CDR2 SVGIG come from the germline V gene (reference sequence). V lost 5 bases and J 5 bases, leaving 15 bases between the germline ends. This clonotype appeared many times.

The sequence came from a woman in her twenties or thirties with Graves' ophthalmopathy. Specimen: blood. V and J are TRBV30 and TRBJ1-2; D unclear. CDR3 sequence: CAWEDDSWYGYTF. In nucleotides, the CDR3 is TGTGCCTGGGAAGACGATAGTTGGTATGGCTACACCTTC.